These 20 T cell receptor beta chains share one sample of origin, sequenced in a study of T cells in Graves' hyperthyroidism and ophthalmopathy. TCR beta CDR3 sequences were amplified from RNA transcripts. HTBI primers drove first-round RT-PCR of the TCR CDR3. TCRdb recomputed calls from the multiplex PCR reads with MiXCR, one row per CDR3 protein. The profile covers hundreds of thousands of distinct CDR3 sequences, with roughly 23% appearing a single time and about half taken by the ten largest. Sequencing input: blood. The receptors originated from a woman aged 70-85 years with Graves' ophthalmopathy.

Regarding this clonotype: A much larger clone is a single base away; this may be a read error. J is TRBJ2-3 and V is TRBV6-1; D is undetermined. Per the germline V gene, CDR1 is MNHNS and CDR2 is SASEGT. Trimming took off 4 bases at V and 2 bases at J, with 13 bases between the two ends. The CDR3 contains 15 residues. CDR3 residues: CASSGSSHNTDTQYF. The CDR3 nucleotides read TGTGCCAGCAGTGGTTCTTCCCACAACACAGATACGCAGTATTTT.

This chain links TRBV5-5 with TRBJ1-4, with D perhaps TRBD1 (6 bases). V lost 4 bases to trimming and J lost 5 bases, with 12 bases between them. The CDR3 loop spans 14 amino acids. CDR1 is SGHKS and CDR2 is YYEKEE in the germline V gene (reference sequence). CDR3 in DNA: TGTGCCAGCAGCCAACAGGGCTCAAATGAAAAACTGTTTTTT. This codes for CASSQQGSNEKLFF.

This clonotype was observed a few times. The chain carries TRBV27 and TRBJ1-2; 7 bases align to TRBD1. J lost 8 bases, V lost 6 bases, and 6 bases had no gene match. The CDR3 has 12 residues. CDR1 and CDR2 from the germline V gene are MNHEY and SMNVEV (reference sequence). CDR3 sequence: CASRTGQGGYTF. In nucleotides, the CDR3 is TGTGCCAGCAGGACAGGGCAGGGGGGCTACACCTTC.

This clonotype has only a few counts. This sequence joins TRBV10-2 and TRBJ2-7; tentative D call: TRBD2 (6 bases). The CDR3 is 15 amino acids. Germline V gene data show CDR1 as WSHSY and CDR2 as SAAADI. Between the trimmed V and J ends, which lost 3 bases and 2 bases, there was a span of 14 bases. CDR3: CASSETAGRAYEQYF. The CDR3 DNA reads as TGCGCCAGCAGTGAAACCGCCGGGAGAGCCTACGAGCAGTACTTC.

This chain connects TRBV6-2 or TRBV6-3 to TRBJ2-2; D is uncertain. In germline, CDR1 is MNHEY, CDR2 SVGEGT. This CDR3 has 18 amino acids. Trimming left V 6 bases short and J 0 bases short, with 20 bases between. CDR3 bases: TGTGCCAGCAGCCGGACGGGTCCGACGAGCTCGAACACCGGGGAGCTGTTTTTT. It yields the protein CASSRTGPTSSNTGELFF.

This clonotype appeared many times. J is TRBJ2-5 and V is TRBV11-2; TRBD2 matches at 10 bases. With V trimmed by 5 bases and J by 5 bases, 8 bases remained unmatched. CDR3 size: 15 residues. CDR1 is SGHAT and CDR2 is FQNNGV in the germline V gene. The chain's CDR3 is CASSHLAGVAETQYF. The CDR3 DNA reads as TGTGCCAGCAGCCACCTAGCGGGAGTGGCGGAGACCCAGTACTTC.

Only a few counts were recorded for this clonotype. The chain couples TRBV19 to TRBJ2-3; 11 bases are a match to TRBD2. The germline CDR1 and CDR2 sequences are LNHDA and SQIVND (reference sequence). The V gene end was trimmed by 2 bases and the J gene end by 5 bases; junction bases not matched to a gene: 6. The CDR3 is made up of 16 amino acids. The CDR3 sequence is CASSIIAGGPRDTQYF. Written as DNA, the CDR3 is TGTGCCAGTAGTATAATAGCGGGAGGGCCTAGAGATACGCAGTATTTT.

For the CDR3, the DNA is TGTGCCTGGAGTGTACAGCCCCGGAACACTGAAGCTTTCTTT. Its translation is CAWSVQPRNTEAFF. The rearrangement uses TRBV30 and TRBJ1-1; D gene uncertain. The germline V and J ends were trimmed by 0 bases and 1 base, with 9 bases remaining between them. CDR3 length equals 14 residues. From germline, CDR1 is GTSNPN and CDR2 SVGIG (reference sequence).

This clonotype was detected ten times or more. The chain couples TRBV13 to TRBJ2-5, with TRBD2 as a possible D gene (5 bases). The CDR3 length is 13 residues. V lost 5 bases to trimming and J lost 4 bases, with 11 bases between them. Germline V lookup: CDR1 PRHDT, CDR2 FYEKMQ (reference sequence). This CDR3 reads CASSRERRETQYF. The CDR3 bases are TGTGCCAGCAGCCGGGAAAGGCGAGAGACCCAGTACTTC.

This sequence joins TRBV9 and TRBJ1-5; the D gene is possibly TRBD1 (5 bases). The V end was cut by 2 bases, the J end by 0 bases, with 9 bases between. Per germline, CDR1 SGDLS and CDR2 YYNGEE. There are 15 residues in the CDR3. In DNA, the CDR3 is TGTGCCAGCAGCGTCGGGGGGATTAGCAATCAGCCCCAGCATTTT. This sequence encodes CASSVGGISNQPQHF.

The gene calls are TRBV4-1 and TRBJ2-2; 11 bases line up with TRBD2. V shed 3 bases and J 4 bases; nucleotides not matched to a gene: 4. The CDR3 extends over 16 amino acids. CDR1 MGHRA and CDR2 YSYEKL come from the germline V gene. The CDR3 region is CASSHSTSGGTGELFF. In DNA form, the CDR3 reads TGCGCCAGCAGCCATAGTACTAGCGGGGGCACCGGGGAGCTGTTTTTT.

The chain links TRBV10-3 to TRBJ2-5, with D tentatively TRBD2 (5 bases). The germline V gene has CDR1 ENHRY and CDR2 SYGVKD. CDR3 size: 14 residues. V lost 0 bases and J 4 bases, leaving 9 bases between the germline ends. The CDR3 reads CAISESAGGETQYF. In DNA, the CDR3 is TGTGCCATCAGTGAGTCGGCAGGAGGAGAGACCCAGTACTTC.

This clonotype was detected ten times or more. V is TRBV28 and J is TRBJ2-1; 7 positions match TRBD2. Germline CDR1 and CDR2: MDHEN and SYDVKM. Trimming cost V 5 bases and J 11 bases; bases outside gene matches: 18. The CDR3 runs to 16 residues. The CDR3 spells CASSPSGGSGLSKQFF. Written as DNA, the CDR3 is TGTGCCAGCAGTCCATCGGGGGGAAGTGGCCTAAGCAAGCAGTTCTTC. Full variable domain (outside the CDR3, taken from reference TRBV28 and TRBJ2-1): DVKVTQSSRYLVKRTGEKVFLECVQDMDHENMFWYRQDPGLGLRLIYFSYDVKMKEKGDIPEGYSVSREKKERFSLILESASTNQTSMYLCASSPSGGSGLSKQFFGPGTRLTVL.

This clonotype appeared a few times. This may come from a read error, since a much larger clone is one base off. The V gene is TRBV6-2 or TRBV6-3, the J gene TRBJ2-5; D call uncertain. The CDR3 contains 11 residues. Germline V lookup: CDR1 MNHEY, CDR2 SVGEGT. The CDR3 region has the DNA TGTACCAGCAGGCGTCAAGAGACCCAGTACTTC. The encoded protein is CTSRRQETQYF.

V and J are TRBV5-5 and TRBJ1-2; TRBD1 aligns across 7 bases. Germline V CDR1 and CDR2: SGHKS, YYEKEE (reference sequence). J gave up 7 bases and V 1 base, and 13 bases lay outside the gene matches. The CDR3 is made up of 16 amino acids. The CDR3 nucleotides read TGTGCCAGCAGCTTGTGGGGGGGACAGAGTGGTGGTGGCTACACCTTC. Translating gives CASSLWGGQSGGGYTF.

This clonotype was counted at least ten times. The CDR3 sequence is CASSSPGGPISTDTQYF. As DNA, the CDR3 is TGTGCCAGCAGCTCCCCCGGAGGGCCGATTAGCACAGATACGCAGTATTTT. The chain combines TRBV11-2 with TRBJ2-3, with a possible D match to TRBD2 (6 bases). CDR1 and CDR2 from the germline V gene are SGHAT and FQNNGV. The CDR3 has 17 residues. V was pared by 4 bases and J by 0 bases, with 17 bases between.

This clonotype was seen a few times. The V call is TRBV6-1, the J call TRBJ2-7; 7 positions agree with TRBD1. Trimming cost V 6 bases and J 2 bases; bases outside gene matches: 10. This CDR3 comprises 15 residues. Germline V CDR1 and CDR2: MNHNS, SASEGT. The CDR3 bases are TGTGCCAGCAGCCGAACCGGGACAGTCCCCTACGAGCAGTACTTC. Its protein is CASSRTGTVPYEQYF.

The chain links TRBV15 to TRBJ1-6, with TRBD1 matching 7 bases. This CDR3 spans 16 amino acids. Germline V gene data show CDR1 as LNHNV and CDR2 as YYDKDF (reference sequence). The trim removed 3 bases at V and 4 bases at J, leaving 6 bases unmatched. CDR3 sequence (DNA): TGTGCCACCAGCAGGGAAAACAGGGGTTATAATTCACCCCTCCACTTT. It specifies CATSRENRGYNSPLHF.

This clonotype has more than one count but fewer than ten. The rearrangement uses TRBV6-2 or TRBV6-3 and TRBJ2-3; D tentatively reads TRBD1 or TRBD2 (6 bases each). The CDR3 has 14 residues. Deletions cut 8 bases from V and 5 bases from J, with 17 bases between. Germline CDR1 MNHEY, CDR2 SVGEGT. CDR3 DNA sequence: TGTGCCAGCTATAAAAGGGGGGCAGGAGATACGCAGTATTTT. It encodes CASYKRGAGDTQYF.

This chain uses TRBV6-5 with TRBJ2-2; tentative D call: TRBD2 (6 bases). V was cut by 10 bases and J by 4 bases, with 25 bases left in between. The germline gives CDR1 MNHEY, CDR2 SVGAGI. This CDR3 comprises 17 residues. The CDR3 DNA follows: TGTGCCACCCCCGCGTCCCTAACGGGGGAGAGCACCGGGGAGCTGTTTTTT. Residues: CATPASLTGESTGELFF.